This T cell receptor beta chain was documented in a study of blood T cell repertoires in COVID-19. About the research overall: Samples representing acute and convalescent COVID-19 were sourced from the United States, Italy and Spain. PBMCs, B-cell-depleted T cells, or T cells provided the cDNA or gDNA that made up the material.

Germline CDR1 SNHLY, CDR2 FYNNEI. The CDR3 runs 13 residues. V was cut by 6 bases and J by 6 bases, with 14 bases left in between. As handled by the study authors: Counts of nucleated cells, estimated from reference gene primer amplification, were obtained. The method was immunoSEQ multiplex PCR; TCRdb's version includes in-frame clones alone and lacks a portion of them. V, J and clone size derive from that table, while D and trimming were established from the DNA sequence. In the table there are roughly 330,000 clones, more than 70% of which are singletons. The sequence was obtained from a woman in her forties or fifties with acute or convalescent COVID-19. Sequencing used peripheral blood. This chain connects TRBV2 to TRBJ1-1, with D tentatively TRBD1 (5 bases). The CDR3 sequence: CASRVDSLAEAFF. CDR3 nucleotide sequence: TGTGCCAGCAGGGTTGACAGCCTAGCTGAAGCTTTCTTT.